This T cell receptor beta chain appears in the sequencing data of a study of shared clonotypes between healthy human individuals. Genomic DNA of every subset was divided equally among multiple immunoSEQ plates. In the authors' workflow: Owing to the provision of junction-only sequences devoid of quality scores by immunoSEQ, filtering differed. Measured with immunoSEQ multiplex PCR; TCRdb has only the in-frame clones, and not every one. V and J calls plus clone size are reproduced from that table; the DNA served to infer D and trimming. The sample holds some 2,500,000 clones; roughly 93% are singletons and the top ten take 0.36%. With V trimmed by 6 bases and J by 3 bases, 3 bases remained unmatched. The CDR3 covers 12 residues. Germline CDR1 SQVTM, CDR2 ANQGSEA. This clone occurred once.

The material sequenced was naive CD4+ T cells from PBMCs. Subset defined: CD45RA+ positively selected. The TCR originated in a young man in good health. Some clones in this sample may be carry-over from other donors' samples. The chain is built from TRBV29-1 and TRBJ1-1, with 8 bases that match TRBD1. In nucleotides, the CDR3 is TGCAGCGTGAGACAGGGGCACACTGAAGCTTTCTTT. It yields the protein CSVRQGHTEAFF. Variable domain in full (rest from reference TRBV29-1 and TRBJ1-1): SAVISQKPSRDICQRGTSLTIQCQVDSQVTMMFWYRQQPGQSLTLIATANQGSEATYESGFVIDKFPISRPNLTFSTLTVSNMSPEDSSIYLCSVRQGHTEAFFGQGTRLTVV.